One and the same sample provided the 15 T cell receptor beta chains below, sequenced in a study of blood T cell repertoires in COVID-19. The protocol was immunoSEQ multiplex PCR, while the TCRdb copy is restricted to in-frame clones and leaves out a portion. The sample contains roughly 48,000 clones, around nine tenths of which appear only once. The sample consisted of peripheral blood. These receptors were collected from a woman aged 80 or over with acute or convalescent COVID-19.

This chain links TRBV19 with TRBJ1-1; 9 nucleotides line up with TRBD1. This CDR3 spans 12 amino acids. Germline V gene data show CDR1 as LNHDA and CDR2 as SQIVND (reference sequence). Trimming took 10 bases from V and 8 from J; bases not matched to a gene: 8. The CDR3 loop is CATRQGDTEAFF. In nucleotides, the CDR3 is TGTGCCACCCGACAGGGGGATACCGAAGCTTTCTTT.

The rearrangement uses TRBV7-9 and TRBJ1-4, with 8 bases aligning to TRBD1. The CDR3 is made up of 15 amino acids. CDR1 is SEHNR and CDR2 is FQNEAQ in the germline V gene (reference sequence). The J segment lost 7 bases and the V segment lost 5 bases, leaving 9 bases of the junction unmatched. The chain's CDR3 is CASSLGGQGGEKLFF. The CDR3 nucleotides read TGTGCCAGCAGCCTAGGAGGACAGGGTGGTGAAAAACTGTTTTTT.

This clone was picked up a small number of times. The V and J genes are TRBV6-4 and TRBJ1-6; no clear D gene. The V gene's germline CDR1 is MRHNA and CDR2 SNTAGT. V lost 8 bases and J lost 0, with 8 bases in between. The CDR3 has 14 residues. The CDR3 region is CASAKSSYNSPLHF. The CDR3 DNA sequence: TGTGCCAGCGCGAAGAGCTCCTATAATTCACCCCTCCACTTT.

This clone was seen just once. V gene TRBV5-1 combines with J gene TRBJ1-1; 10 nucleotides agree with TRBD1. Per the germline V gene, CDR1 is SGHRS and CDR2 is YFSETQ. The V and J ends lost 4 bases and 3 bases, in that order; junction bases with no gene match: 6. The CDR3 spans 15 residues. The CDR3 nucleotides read TGCGCCAGCAGCCCGACCGACAGGGGGCACACTGAAGCTTTCTTT. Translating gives CASSPTDRGHTEAFF.

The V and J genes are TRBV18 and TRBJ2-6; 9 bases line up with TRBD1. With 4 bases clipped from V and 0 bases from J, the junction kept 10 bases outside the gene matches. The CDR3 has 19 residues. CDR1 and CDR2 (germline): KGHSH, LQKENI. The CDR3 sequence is CASSLFRDRAISGANVLTF. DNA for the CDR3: TGTGCCAGCTCACTATTCCGGGACAGGGCTATCTCTGGGGCCAACGTCCTGACTTTC.

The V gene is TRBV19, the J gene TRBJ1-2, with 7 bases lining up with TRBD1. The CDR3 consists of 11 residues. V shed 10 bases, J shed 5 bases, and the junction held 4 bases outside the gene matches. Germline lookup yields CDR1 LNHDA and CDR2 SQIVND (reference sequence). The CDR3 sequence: CATATGYGYTF. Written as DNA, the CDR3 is TGTGCCACCGCGACAGGGTATGGCTACACCTTC.

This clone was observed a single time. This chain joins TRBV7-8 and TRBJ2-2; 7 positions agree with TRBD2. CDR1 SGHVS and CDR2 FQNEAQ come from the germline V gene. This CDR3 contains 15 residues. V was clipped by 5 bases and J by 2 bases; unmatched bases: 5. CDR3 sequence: CASSRSGANTGELFF. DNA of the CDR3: TGTGCCAGCAGCAGAAGCGGGGCAAACACCGGGGAGCTGTTTTTT.

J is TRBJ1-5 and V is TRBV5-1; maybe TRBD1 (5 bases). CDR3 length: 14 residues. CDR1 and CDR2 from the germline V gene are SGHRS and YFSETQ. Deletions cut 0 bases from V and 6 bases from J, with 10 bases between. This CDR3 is CASSLVQGGQPQHF. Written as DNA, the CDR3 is TGCGCCAGCAGCTTGGTTCAGGGCGGTCAGCCCCAGCATTTT.

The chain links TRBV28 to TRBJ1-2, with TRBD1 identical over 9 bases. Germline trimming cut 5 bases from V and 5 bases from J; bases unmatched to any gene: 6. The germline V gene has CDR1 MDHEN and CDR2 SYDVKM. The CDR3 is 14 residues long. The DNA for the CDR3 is TGTGCCAGCAGTACAGGGGGCGCTTTATATGGCTACACCTTC. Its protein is CASSTGGALYGYTF.

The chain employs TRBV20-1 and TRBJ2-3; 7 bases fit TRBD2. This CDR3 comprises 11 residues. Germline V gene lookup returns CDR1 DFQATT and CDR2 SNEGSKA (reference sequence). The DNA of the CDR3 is TGCAGACTGGGGGGGGTTGATACGCAGTATTTT. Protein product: CRLGGVDTQYF.

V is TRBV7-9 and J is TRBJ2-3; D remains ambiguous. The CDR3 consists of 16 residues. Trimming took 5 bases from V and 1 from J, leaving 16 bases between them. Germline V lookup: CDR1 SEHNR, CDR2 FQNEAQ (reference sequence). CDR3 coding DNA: TGTGCCAGCAGCCCCTCCCCTGCGGCGGGCACAGATACGCAGTATTTT. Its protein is CASSPSPAAGTDTQYF.

In DNA, the CDR3 is TGTGCCAGCAGCTCGACAGGGCATCAGCCCCAGCATTTT. Translating it yields CASSSTGHQPQHF. The rearrangement links TRBV7-8 to TRBJ1-5; the match to TRBD1 covers 7 bases. CDR3 length equals 13 residues. V was clipped by 4 bases and J by 5 bases; unmatched bases: 2. The germline V gene encodes CDR1 SGHVS and CDR2 FQNEAQ.

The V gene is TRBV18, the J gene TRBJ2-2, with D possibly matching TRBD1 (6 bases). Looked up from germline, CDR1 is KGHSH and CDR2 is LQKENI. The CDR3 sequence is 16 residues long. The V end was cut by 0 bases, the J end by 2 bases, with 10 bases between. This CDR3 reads CASSPPDSKNTGELFF. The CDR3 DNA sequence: TGTGCCAGCTCACCACCGGACAGTAAAAACACCGGGGAGCTGTTTTTT. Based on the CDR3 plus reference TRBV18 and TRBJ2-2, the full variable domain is NAGVMQNPRHLVRRRGQEARLRCSPMKGHSHVYWYRQLPEEGLKFMVYLQKENIIDESGMPKERFSAEFPKEGPSILRIQQVVRGDSAAYFCASSPPDSKNTGELFFGEGSRLTVL.

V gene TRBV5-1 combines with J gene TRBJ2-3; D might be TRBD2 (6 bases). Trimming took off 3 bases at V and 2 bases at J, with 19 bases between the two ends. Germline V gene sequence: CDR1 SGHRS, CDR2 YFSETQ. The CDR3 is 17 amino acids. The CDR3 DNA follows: TGCGCCAGCAGCTACGACAGAAGACTAGACTTCACAGATACGCAGTATTTT. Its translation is CASSYDRRLDFTDTQYF.

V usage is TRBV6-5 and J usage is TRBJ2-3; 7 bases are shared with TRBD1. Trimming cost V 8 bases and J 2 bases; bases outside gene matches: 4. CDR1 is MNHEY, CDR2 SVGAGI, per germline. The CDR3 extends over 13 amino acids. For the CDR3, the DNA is TGTGCCAGCGAGGGGGCTACCACAGATACGCAGTATTTT. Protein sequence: CASEGATTDTQYF.